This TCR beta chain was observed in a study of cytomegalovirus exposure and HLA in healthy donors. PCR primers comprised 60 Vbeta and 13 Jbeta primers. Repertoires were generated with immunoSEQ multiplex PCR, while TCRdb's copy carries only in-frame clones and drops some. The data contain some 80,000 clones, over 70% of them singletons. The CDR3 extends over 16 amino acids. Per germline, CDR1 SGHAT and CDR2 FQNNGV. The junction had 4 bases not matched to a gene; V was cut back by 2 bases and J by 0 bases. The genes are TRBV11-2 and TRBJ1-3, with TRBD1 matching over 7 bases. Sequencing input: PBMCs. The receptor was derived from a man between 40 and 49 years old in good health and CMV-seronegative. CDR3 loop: CASSLSGQISGNTIYF. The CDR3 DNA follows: TGTGCCAGCAGCTTATCGGGACAGATCTCTGGAAACACCATATATTTT.